These 4 T cell receptor beta chains originate from one sample sequenced in a study of T cells in localized non-small cell lung cancer (dated by TCRdb to 2019 to 2021). Library method: the immunoSEQ multiplex PCR assay. The table comes from immuneACCESS by way of TCRdb, which keeps in-frame sequences with V and J called. Part of the clones is missing from these tables; in studies checked, under half for an unresolved V gene and the rest for unknown reasons. This sample holds tens of thousands of clones; 90% were observed only once. The ten largest clones take up less than 9% of the sample. Sequenced here: peripheral blood, sampled before any cancer treatment. These receptors were collected from a woman aged 35 to 69 with stage I lung adenocarcinoma.

The chain employs TRBV19 and TRBJ1-1; 9 bases match TRBD1. V trimming: 5 bases; J trimming: 4 bases; junction bases outside the gene matches: 11. Germline V gene sequence: CDR1 LNHDA, CDR2 SQIVND (reference sequence). The length of the CDR3 is 16 residues. CDR3 sequence reads: CASSSPPGQGSTEAFF. The DNA of the CDR3 is TGTGCCAGTAGTTCACCCCCGGGACAGGGAAGCACTGAAGCTTTCTTT.

The V call is TRBV30, the J call TRBJ2-7, with D perhaps matching TRBD2 (7 bases). Germline-derived CDR1 and CDR2 are GTSNPN and SVGIG (reference sequence). V was trimmed by 1 base and J by 0 bases, leaving 16 bases between them. The CDR3 is made up of 16 amino acids. CDR3 nucleotide sequence: TGTGCCTGGAGTGGGGAGGGACACCACAGCTCCTACGAGCAGTACTTC. Protein product: CAWSGEGHHSSYEQYF.

This clone was seen a few times. The chain uses TRBV2 and TRBJ2-2; no definite D call. Germline CDR1 is SNHLY and CDR2 is FYNNEI. The length of the CDR3 is 16 residues. V gave up 2 bases and J gave up 0 bases, with 10 bases separating them. The CDR3, as DNA: TGTGCCAGCAGTGAACCAATACCCGCGAACACCGGGGAGCTGTTTTTT. This translates into CASSEPIPANTGELFF.

The CDR3 DNA is TGTGCCAGCAGTTTACTCCGGGGGGGGAACACTGAAGCTTTCTTT. Translated, it gives CASSLLRGGNTEAFF. This sequence joins TRBV27 and TRBJ1-1; D might be TRBD1 (5 bases). The germline gives CDR1 MNHEY, CDR2 SMNVEV (reference sequence). CDR3 length: 15 residues. V lost 2 bases and J 1 base, leaving 11 bases between the germline ends.